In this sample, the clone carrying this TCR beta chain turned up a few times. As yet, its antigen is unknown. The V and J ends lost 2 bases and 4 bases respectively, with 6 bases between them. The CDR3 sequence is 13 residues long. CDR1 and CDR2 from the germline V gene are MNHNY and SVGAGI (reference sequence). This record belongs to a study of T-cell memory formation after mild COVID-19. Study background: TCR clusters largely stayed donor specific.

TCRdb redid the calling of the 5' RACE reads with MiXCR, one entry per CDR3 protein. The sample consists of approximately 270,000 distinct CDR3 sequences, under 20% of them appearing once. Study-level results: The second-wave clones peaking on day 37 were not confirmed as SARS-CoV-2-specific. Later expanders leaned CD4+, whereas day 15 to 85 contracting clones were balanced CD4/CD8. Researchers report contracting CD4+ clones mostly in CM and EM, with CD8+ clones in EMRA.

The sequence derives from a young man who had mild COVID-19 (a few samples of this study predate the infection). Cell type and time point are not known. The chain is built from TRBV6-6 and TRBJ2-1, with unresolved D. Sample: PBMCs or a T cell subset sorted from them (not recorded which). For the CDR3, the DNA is TGTGCCAGCAGTTACGACCAGTACAATGAGCAGTTCTTC. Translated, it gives CASSYDQYNEQFF.